This T cell receptor beta chain came from a study of response to subunit inactivated influenza vaccine. The V gene's germline CDR1 is SNHLY and CDR2 FYNNEI. The CDR3 is 13 residues long. Trimming took 7 bases from V and 5 from J; bases not matched to a gene: 5. Whole-study findings and limits: Authors suggested that a seasonal influenza vaccination recruits few new T cells each time.

The sample holds a few counts of this clonotype. Its cognate antigen is unknown. TCRdb reanalysed the RT-PCR reads using MiXCR and keeps one entry per CDR3 protein. The sample contains a few hundred thousand distinct CDR3 sequences, 14% of which appear only once. This TCR derives from a man aged 45-65 years who received an inactivated influenza vaccine. The sample was PBMCs from blood, taken about 13 days after vaccination. The rearrangement uses TRBV2 and TRBJ2-1; 7 positions agree with TRBD1. This CDR3 reads CASTPDRNNEQFF. CDR3 DNA: TGTGCCAGCACCCCGGACAGGAACAATGAGCAGTTCTTC. Full variable domain (outside the CDR3, taken from reference TRBV2 and TRBJ2-1): EPEVTQTPSHQVTQMGQEVILRCVPISNHLYFYWYRQILGQKVEFLVSFYNNEISEKSEIFDDQFSVERPDGSNFTLKIRSTKLEDSAMYFCASTPDRNNEQFFGPGTRLTVL.